What follows are 14 T cell receptor beta chains derived from one specimen sequenced in a study of post-analysis software for immune sequencing data. Their antigens are not known. Overall study findings and caveats: TRBV segments more frequent in patients than in controls numbered several and included TRBV5-6, TRBV5-1 and TRBV20-1.

The authors incorporated unique molecular identifiers into the TCR beta cDNA libraries. From the PCR reads, TCRdb called clonotypes with MiXCR, one entry per CDR3 protein. The table has roughly 800,000 distinct CDR3 sequences, just under 30% seen once. The sequenced sample consisted of blood. All receptors come from a girl aged 5 to 17 with multiple sclerosis.

The CDR3 DNA follows: TGCGCCAGCAGATATGAGGCCGGGGGAGTTCGCCGAGAAGCTTTCTTT. Translated, it gives CASRYEAGGVRREAFF. This sequence joins TRBV5-1 and TRBJ1-1, with D possibly matching TRBD1 (5 bases). The V gene's germline CDR1 is SGHRS and CDR2 YFSETQ. The length of the CDR3 is 16 residues. V was clipped by 5 bases and J by 8 bases, with 25 bases between them.

CDR3 region: CASSVATSPIELFF. CDR3 nucleotide sequence: TGTGCCAGCAGCGTAGCAACTAGCCCTATCGAGCTGTTTTTT. The chain carries TRBV9 and TRBJ2-2, with TRBD2 as a possible D gene (6 bases). Germline CDR1 and CDR2: SGDLS and YYNGEE. V lost 0 bases and J 11 bases, leaving 14 bases between the germline ends. This CDR3 comprises 14 residues.

The J gene is TRBJ2-5, the V gene TRBV10-1; 9 bases line up with TRBD1. Germline V gives CDR1 WNHNN, CDR2 SYGVQD (reference sequence). The CDR3 loop spans 14 amino acids. The J segment lost 3 bases and the V segment lost 5 bases, leaving 4 bases of the junction unmatched. DNA of the CDR3: TGCGCCAGCAGTCAACAGGGGGCCGAAGAGACCCAGTACTTC. It specifies CASSQQGAEETQYF.

V is TRBV6-4 and J is TRBJ2-1; possibly TRBD2 for D (5 bases). V was trimmed by 6 bases and J by 9 bases, leaving 15 bases between them. The CDR3 is 13 residues long. CDR1 MRHNA and CDR2 SNTAGT come from the germline V gene. CDR3 sequence reads: CASRPEAGGEQFF. In nucleotides, the CDR3 is TGTGCCAGCAGGCCGGAGGCGGGCGGTGAGCAGTTCTTC.

This clonotype was recorded a few times. The V gene is TRBV9, the J gene TRBJ2-1, with no clear D. Per germline, CDR1 SGDLS and CDR2 YYNGEE. Trimming took off 0 bases at V and 7 bases at J, with 17 bases between the two ends. This CDR3 is built from 16 residues. CDR3 sequence reads: CASSVGPGSAGNEQFF. CDR3 coding DNA: TGTGCCAGCAGCGTAGGCCCTGGGTCGGCCGGAAATGAGCAGTTCTTC.

This clonotype has just a few counts. V and J are TRBV6-5 and TRBJ2-7; D call uncertain. The CDR3 consists of 13 residues. Per the germline V gene, CDR1 is MNHEY and CDR2 is SVGAGI. V shed 10 bases and J shed 7 bases, with 20 bases lying between them. In DNA, the CDR3 is TGTGCCACTTCCTTGACTGGCTCTCGTGAGCAGTACTTC. Translating gives CATSLTGSREQYF.

The gene calls are TRBV27 and TRBJ2-2, with 7 bases lining up with TRBD2. CDR3 length: 17 residues. V gave up 2 bases and J gave up 3 bases; unmatched junction bases: 9. Per the germline V gene, CDR1 is MNHEY and CDR2 is SMNVEV (reference sequence). CDR3 DNA: TGTGCCAGCAGTTTACGCCCCCCGGGGGGTTACACCGGGGAGCTGTTTTTT. Translated, it gives CASSLRPPGGYTGELFF.

The J gene is TRBJ2-3, the V gene TRBV12-5, with 8 bases that match TRBD2. The germline gives CDR1 LGHNT, CDR2 FRNRAP. The CDR3 length is 13 residues. Trimming took 0 bases from V and 11 from J; bases not matched to a gene: 4. CDR3 coding DNA: TGTGCTAGTGGTTTGGTCGGCGGGAGGATGCAGTATTTT. Translation gives CASGLVGGRMQYF.

A note on this clonotype: One end of the junction is discordant with germline, which a read error may explain. V gene TRBV7-2 combines with J gene TRBJ2-1, with 16 bases fitting TRBD2. The CDR3 extends over 17 amino acids. CDR1 is SGHTA, CDR2 FQGNSA, per germline. The CDR3 DNA is TGTGCCAGCAGCTCCGCCCCCGGGACTAGCGGGAGGGCCCGTCCGGTCTTC. It encodes CASSSAPGTSGRARPVF.

This clonotype was counted between two and nine times. Sequence at one end of the junction differs from germline and may be a read error. The rearrangement joins TRBV10-3 to TRBJ2-7, with D perhaps being TRBD1 or TRBD2 (5 bases each). The V gene's germline CDR1 is ENHRY and CDR2 SYGVKD. CDR3 size: 15 residues. The CDR3 DNA reads TGTGCCACCGGCCTGACAGTAGTTGGGACCTACAAGCAGTACTTC. Translated: CATGLTVVGTYKQYF.

This clonotype was recorded only once. This chain links TRBV7-8 with TRBJ2-1; TRBD2 aligns across 8 bases. The CDR3 has 18 amino acids. CDR1 is SGHVS, CDR2 FQNEAQ, per germline. After removal of 1 base from V and 4 bases from J, the junction contained 12 bases not matched to a gene. CDR3 DNA: TGTGCCAGCAGCTTAGACGCCCTAGCGGGCTTCCTTTACAATGAGCAGTTCTTC. Translation gives CASSLDALAGFLYNEQFF.

This clonotype has only a few counts. This chain joins TRBV28 and TRBJ2-1; D might be TRBD2 (5 bases). Germline CDR1 reads MDHEN; CDR2 reads SYDVKM. The CDR3 runs 14 residues. Trimming pared 3 bases from V and 7 bases from J, leaving 13 bases between. The CDR3 is CASSFFLARNEQFF. The CDR3 DNA reads as TGTGCCAGCAGTTTTTTTCTAGCAAGGAATGAGCAGTTCTTC.

As to this clonotype: A junction boundary mismatches the germline segment, possibly from a read error. The chain combines TRBV5-1 with TRBJ2-3, with D uncertain. This CDR3 has 15 residues. CDR1 and CDR2 from the germline V gene are SGHRS and YFSETQ. CDR3 loop: CASSFNSRPTDTQCF. DNA for the CDR3: TGCGCCAGCAGCTTTAATTCTCGTCCCACAGATACGCAGTGTTTT.

The genes are TRBV19 and TRBJ2-1; D not certain. The length of the CDR3 is 12 residues. V dropped 4 bases and J dropped 2 bases, with 3 bases sitting between them. Germline V CDR1 and CDR2: LNHDA, SQIVND (reference sequence). The CDR3 DNA sequence: TGTGCCAGTAGTAAACCCTACAATGAGCAGTTCTTC. It specifies CASSKPYNEQFF.